Below, 4 T cell receptor beta chains from the same sample are listed, as sequenced in a study of T cell responses to AZD1222 COVID-19 vaccine. The method was immunoSEQ multiplex PCR; TCRdb's version includes in-frame clones alone and lacks a portion of them. Found here are some 120,000 clones, 80% to 90% of them singletons; the top ten hold 3.5% to 5%. This specimen consisted of peripheral blood, obtained on day 0 of MenACWY control vaccination. The source is an adult in good health.

This sequence joins TRBV27 and TRBJ1-3, with a weak D call TRBD1 (6 bases). The CDR3 totals 16 residues. Germline values: CDR1 MNHEY, CDR2 SMNVEV (reference sequence). The germline V and J ends were trimmed by 3 bases and 3 bases, with 15 bases remaining between them. CDR3 region: CASSFIQGPFGNTIYF. As DNA, the CDR3 is TGTGCCAGCAGTTTTATACAGGGTCCTTTTGGAAACACCATATATTTT.

The genes are TRBV18 and TRBJ2-5; 8 bases align to TRBD2. With 6 bases clipped from V and 5 bases from J, the junction kept 11 bases outside the gene matches. The CDR3 sequence is 15 residues long. In germline, CDR1 is KGHSH, CDR2 LQKENI. CDR3 in DNA: TGTGCCAGCTCGAACCGTGGTCAGCGGGGGGAGACCCAGTACTTC. Translating it yields CASSNRGQRGETQYF. The full variable domain, with the rest looked up from reference TRBV18 and TRBJ2-5, is NAGVMQNPRHLVRRRGQEARLRCSPMKGHSHVYWYRQLPEEGLKFMVYLQKENIIDESGMPKERFSAEFPKEGPSILRIQQVVRGDSAAYFCASSNRGQRGETQYFGPGTRLLVL.

The chain joins TRBV3-1 (or the pseudogene TRBV3-2) to TRBJ2-2, with 8 positions matching TRBD1. This CDR3 region has 19 residues. Trimming removed 0 bases from V and 2 bases from J; junction bases left unmatched: 11. The V gene's germline CDR1 is LGHDT and CDR2 YNNKEL (reference sequence). The CDR3 DNA reads as TGTGCCAGCAGCCAAGATGGGGGCAGGGGGCCTCTTAACACCGGGGAGCTGTTTTTT. This codes for CASSQDGGRGPLNTGELFF.

This clone was seen a few times. The genes are TRBV18 and TRBJ2-7, with D perhaps matching TRBD1 (6 bases). This CDR3 has 13 amino acids. Germline-derived CDR1 and CDR2 are KGHSH and LQKENI. V was cut by 3 bases and J by 6 bases, with 12 bases left in between. The CDR3 bases are TGTGCCAGCTCACCCAAACAGGGTTCCGAGCAGTACTTC. Its protein is CASSPKQGSEQYF.